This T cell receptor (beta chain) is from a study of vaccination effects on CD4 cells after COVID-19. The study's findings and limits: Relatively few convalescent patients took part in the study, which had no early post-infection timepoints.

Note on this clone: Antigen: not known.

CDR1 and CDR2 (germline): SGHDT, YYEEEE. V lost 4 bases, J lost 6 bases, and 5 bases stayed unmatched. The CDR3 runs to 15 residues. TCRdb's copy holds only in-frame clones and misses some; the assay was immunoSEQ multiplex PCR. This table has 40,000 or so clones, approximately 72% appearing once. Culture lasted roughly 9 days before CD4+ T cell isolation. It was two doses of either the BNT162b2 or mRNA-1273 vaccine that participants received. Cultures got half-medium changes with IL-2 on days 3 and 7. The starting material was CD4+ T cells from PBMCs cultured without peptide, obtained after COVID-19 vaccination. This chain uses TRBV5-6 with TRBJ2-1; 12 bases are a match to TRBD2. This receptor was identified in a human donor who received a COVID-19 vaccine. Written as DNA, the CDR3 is TGTGCCAGCAGCCCGGGACTAGCGGGCACCAATGAGCAGTTCTTC. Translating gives CASSPGLAGTNEQFF.